The source of this T cell receptor beta chain is a study of blood T cell repertoires in COVID-19. Per the original methods: Reference gene primer amplification gave estimated nucleated cell counts. Clones were read by immunoSEQ multiplex PCR, and TCRdb kept only the in-frame ones, dropping some. The V and J calls and clone size come from that table; D and trimming were worked out from the DNA. Found here are 60,000 or so clones, 90% of them singletons; the top ten hold about 12%. CDR1 and CDR2 from the germline V gene are LGHDT and YNNKEL (reference sequence). The CDR3 contains 17 residues. The J segment lost 3 bases and the V segment lost 4 bases, leaving 12 bases of the junction unmatched.

The TCR comes from a man aged 60 to 69 with active COVID-19. Material: peripheral blood. V and J are TRBV3-1 (or the pseudogene TRBV3-2) and TRBJ2-1; 7 nucleotides align to TRBD2. DNA of the CDR3: TGTGCCAGCAGCCCCCGAGTTTCGAGCGGGGTCTACAATGAGCAGTTCTTC. The encoded protein is CASSPRVSSGVYNEQFF.